The rows below give T cell receptor beta chains drawn from one sample of a study of patients and donors after allogeneic stem cell transplantation. TCRdb re-derived calls from the RT-PCR reads in MiXCR, one entry per CDR3 protein. Of fewer than 95,000 distinct CDR3 sequences in the sample, about 5% were seen once. Material: blood, either unsorted or a sorted T cell fraction (not recorded which). These receptors were taken from a human donor who was either an allogeneic HSCT recipient or a stem cell or donor lymphocyte infusion donor (not recorded which). It is not recorded whose cells these are; they may come from a transplant donor. Each CDR3 is given with its conserved first and last residue. The D gene is left open where the match is weak. The size of a clone is reported for some rows only, either as once, few or many, or as a class for expanded clones.

>TRBV27|16|TRBD1|TRBJ1-6|many
TGTGCCAGCAGGTCCCGGGACAGGGTCTATAATTCACCCCTCCACTTT
CASRSRDRVYNSPLHF
>TRBV20-1|15|TRBD1|TRBJ2-2|many
TGCAGTGCTACACCGACAGGGGGCATCGCCGGGGAGCTGTTTTTT
CSATPTGGIAGELFF
>TRBV20-1|14|TRBD2|TRBJ2-5|few
TGCAGTGCCAGGGAAAGCGGGGGGAGGGAGACCCAGTACTTC
CSARESGGRETQYF
>TRBV20-1|14|.|TRBJ1-5|.
TGCAGTGCTAGAGTGTCGGCAGGTAATCAGCCCCAGCATTTT
CSARVSAGNQPQHF
>TRBV5-1|15|.|TRBJ1-4|many
TGCGCCAGCAGCCCGCAACAGGGAAATAATGAAAAACTGTTTTTT
CASSPQQGNNEKLFF
>TRBV5-4|15|.|TRBJ2-1|many
TGTGCCAGCAGCCCAATTGCTGGGACTCCGAATGAGCAGTTCTTC
CASSPIAGTPNEQFF
>TRBV5-1|16|TRBD2|TRBJ2-3|many
TGCGCCAGCAGCCGGGGGGTAGCGGAGTCCACAGATACGCAGTATTTT
CASSRGVAESTDTQYF
>TRBV6-5|17|.|TRBJ1-6|few
TGTGCCAGCAGTTCACGCCCCGCCGGGGAAGGGAATTCACCCCTCCACTTT
CASSSRPAGEGNSPLHF
>TRBV5-6|15|TRBD1|TRBJ1-4|many
TGTGCCAGCAGCTTTAGGGACAGGGCTAATGAAAAACTGTTTTTT
CASSFRDRANEKLFF
>TRBV5-6|15|TRBD1|TRBJ2-1|many
TGTGCCAGCAGCCTAACGGGACAGAGGGTCCATGAGCAGTTCTTC
CASSLTGQRVHEQFF
>TRBV7-6|12|.|TRBJ2-2|medium-sized
TGTGCCAGCAGCTTAGACACCGGGGAGCTGTTTTTT
CASSLDTGELFF
>TRBV5-1|13|.|TRBJ2-7|many
TGCGCCAGCAGCTTGGACCACCTTTCGGAGCAGTACTTC
CASSLDHLSEQYF
>TRBV29-1|20|.|TRBJ2-1|.
TGCAGCGTGGCGTTTTGGCGTCGCGATGGGGGGAGAAGGGACTACAATGAGCAGTTCTTC
CSVAFWRRDGGRRDYNEQFF
>TRBV12-3/TRBV12-4|13|.|TRBJ1-1|many
TGTGCCAGCACCCTCATCGAAAACACTGAAGCTTTCTTT
CASTLIENTEAFF
>TRBV9|16|.|TRBJ2-5|many
TGTGCCAGCAGCGGACCGGGGGCCCTAGGTTTAGAGACCCAGTACTTC
CASSGPGALGLETQYF
>TRBV28|16|TRBD2|TRBJ2-1|many
TGTGCCAGCGGCTTGGTTCGGGGGGGCGTCTTGTATGAGCAGTTCTTC
CASGLVRGGVLYEQFF
>TRBV6-4|14|.|TRBJ2-5|.
TGTGCCAGCAGTGACGGGCAGGGGACAGAGACCCAGTACTTC
CASSDGQGTETQYF
>TRBV18|14|.|TRBJ2-7|.
TGTGCCAGCTCACCGGGGGCAGGAGACTACGAGCAGTACTTC
CASSPGAGDYEQYF
>TRBV18|17|.|TRBJ2-5|.
TGTGCCAGCTCACCACCGTTTTCAGGCCTTCGCGGAGAGACCCAGTACTTC
CASSPPFSGLRGETQYF
>TRBV3-1|14|.|TRBJ2-5|few
TGTGCCAGCAGCGAGATCCGGGGACCCGAGACCCAGTACTTC
CASSEIRGPETQYF
>TRBV20-1|15|TRBD2|TRBJ2-7|many
TGCAGTGCACACATCGCCGCTAGCGGGGGTTACGAGCAGTACTTC
CSAHIAASGGYEQYF
>TRBV4-1|15|TRBD1|TRBJ1-1|many
TGCGCCAGCAGCCACCCCGGACAGGGGGCTACTGAAGCTTTCTTT
CASSHPGQGATEAFF
>TRBV27|18|TRBD2|TRBJ2-3|.
TGTGCCAGCAGTCTCGCCGGGACTAGCGGGGGGGCCAGGAATACGCAGTATTTT
CASSLAGTSGGARNTQYF
>TRBV27|16|TRBD2|TRBJ2-1|.
TGTGCCAGCAGTTCCGGGGGGGCAGTAACCTACAATGAGCAGTTCTTC
CASSSGGAVTYNEQFF
>TRBV10-3|17|.|TRBJ1-1|many
TGTGCCATCAGTGAGTCTAAAATCGGAGATATGAACACTGAAGCTTTCTTT
CAISESKIGDMNTEAFF
>TRBV11-2|18|TRBD2|TRBJ2-1|many
TGTGCCAGCAGCAAGAGAGGGACTAGCGGGACTAACTACAATGAGCAGTTCTTC
CASSKRGTSGTNYNEQFF
>TRBV6-2/TRBV6-3|14|TRBD2|TRBJ2-1|many
TGTGCCAGCAGTTACGGAGGACTAGTGAATGAGCAGTTCTTC
CASSYGGLVNEQFF
>TRBV27|14|.|TRBJ2-4|many
TGTGCCAGCAGTTCCCGGGTCTCGGGGAACATTCAGTACTTC
CASSSRVSGNIQYF
>TRBV29-1|19|TRBD2|TRBJ2-1|medium-sized
TGCAGCGTTGAAGGGTTTTGGACTAGCGGGGGGGACTCCTACAATGAGCAGTTCTTC
CSVEGFWTSGGDSYNEQFF
>TRBV5-1|15|.|TRBJ1-2|many
TGCGCCAGCAGCTTGAGCCAGGAACTTAACTATGGCTACACCTTC
CASSLSQELNYGYTF
>TRBV20-1|13|.|TRBJ2-7|many
TGCAGTGCTCCTAGGACACGGTGGAACGAGCAGTACTTC
CSAPRTRWNEQYF
>TRBV15|17|TRBD2|TRBJ2-2|many
TGTGCCACCAGCGACCATACTAGCGGGCTGAACACCGGGGAGCTGTTTTTT
CATSDHTSGLNTGELFF
>TRBV5-5|15|.|TRBJ1-1|many
TGTGCCAGCCAACTCGCCGAGGGGCTCACCCCTGAAGTTTTCTTT
CASQLAEGLTPEVFF
>TRBV9|16|.|TRBJ2-4|.
TGTGCCAGCAGCCCCCTGGGGGGCAGGGGGGAAAACATTCAGTACTTC
CASSPLGGRGENIQYF
>TRBV28|15|TRBD2|TRBJ2-2|many
TGTGCCAGCAGGGCTAGCGGAAGAAGGACCGGGGAGCTGTTTTTT
CASRASGRRTGELFF
>TRBV5-1|14|.|TRBJ2-6|few
TGCGCCAGCAGCTTGGGAGGTGGGGCCAACGTCCTGACTTTC
CASSLGGGANVLTF
>TRBV12-3/TRBV12-4|17|TRBD2|TRBJ2-3|many
TGTGCCAGCGACCGGGACTACCGTACCAAAGGCACAGATACGCAGTATTTT
CASDRDYRTKGTDTQYF
>TRBV5-6|14|.|TRBJ2-5|few
TGTGCCAGCAGCGTGGGAGTGAATGGAGAGACCCAGTACTTC
CASSVGVNGETQYF
>TRBV7-3|13|TRBD1|TRBJ2-7|few
TGTGCCAGCAGCTTAAAAGGGGGCGGCGAGCAGTACTTC
CASSLKGGGEQYF
>TRBV7-3|13|.|TRBJ1-2|few
TGTGCCAGCAGCTTAGGTCGAGGTGATGGCTACACCTTC
CASSLGRGDGYTF
>TRBV5-1|12|.|TRBJ2-1|many
TGCGCCAGCAGCCCAGGACTGGATAAGCAGTTCTTC
CASSPGLDKQFF
>TRBV3-1|14|TRBD1|TRBJ2-1|many
TGTGCCAGCAGCCCTGGGACAGTTTACAATGAGCAGTTCTTC
CASSPGTVYNEQFF
>TRBV7-9|14|.|TRBJ2-5|.
TGTGCCAGCAGCTCCTCTAGAGACCAAGAGACCCAGTACTTC
CASSSSRDQETQYF
>TRBV12-3/TRBV12-4|15|.|TRBJ2-5|few
TGTGCCAGCAGTTTGGGGGTAGCCGCTCAGGAGACCCAGTACTTC
CASSLGVAAQETQYF
>TRBV29-1|13|TRBD2|TRBJ2-5|many
TGCAGCGTTGAACTAGCGGGAGTCGAGACCCAGTACTTC
CSVELAGVETQYF
>TRBV7-9|16|TRBD1|TRBJ2-2|many
TGTGCCAGCAGCACCACAACAGGGGCGAACACCGGGGAGCTGTTTTTT
CASSTTTGANTGELFF
>TRBV30|17|.|TRBJ1-5|.
TGTGCCTGGAGTAGCGGGCCGGACCGATATAGCAATCAGCCCCAGCATTTT
CAWSSGPDRYSNQPQHF
>TRBV20-1|15|TRBD2|TRBJ2-7|many
TGCAGTGCTAGAGTAGGAAGCGGGAGGGCCGGCGAGCAGTACTTC
CSARVGSGRAGEQYF
>TRBV28|14|TRBD1|TRBJ1-5|many
TGTGCCAGCAGCCGAGGGACAGGGGAATTGCCCCAGCATTTT
CASSRGTGELPQHF
>TRBV9|16|TRBD2|TRBJ2-1|.
TGTGCCAGCAGCGCCCTCCTAGCGGGAGGGCTCAGTGAGCAGTTCTTC
CASSALLAGGLSEQFF
>TRBV5-1|15|.|TRBJ2-7|many
TGCGCCAGCAGCTTGAACACAGGGTTAGATAGGCGACAGTACTTC
CASSLNTGLDRRQYF
>TRBV20-1|13|.|TRBJ1-1|many
TGCAGTGCTAGAGGGTCAGGGAACACTGAAGCTTTCTTT
CSARGSGNTEAFF